These 26 T cell receptor beta chains share one sample of origin, sequenced in a study of control samples from healthy donors and cancer patients. Assay: immunoSEQ multiplex PCR; the TCRdb copy retains only in-frame clones and omits some. The repertoire holds about 26,000 clones, with 70% to 90% as singletons. The sequenced sample consisted of PBMCs. Receptors originate from a woman in her fifties or sixties with head and neck cancer.

V gene TRBV20-1 combines with J gene TRBJ1-4; a possible D gene is TRBD1 (6 bases). The length of the CDR3 is 14 residues. The V end lost 3 bases, the J end lost 3 bases, and 11 bases lay between the germline ends. CDR1 and CDR2 (germline): DFQATT, SNEGSKA (reference sequence). CDR3 in amino acids: CSASGGASNEKLFF. CDR3 bases: TGCAGTGCTAGTGGGGGGGCATCTAATGAAAAACTGTTTTTT.

The sample holds a few counts of this clone. V is TRBV6-5 and J is TRBJ1-3; D possibly corresponds to TRBD1 (6 bases). This CDR3 is built from 15 residues. CDR1 is MNHEY, CDR2 SVGAGI, per germline. Between the trimmed V and J ends, which lost 7 bases and 1 base, there was a span of 14 bases. DNA of the CDR3: TGTGCCAGCACTTCACAGGGTTCGTCTGGAAACACCATATATTTT. This gives the protein CASTSQGSSGNTIYF.

This clone appeared once. V usage is TRBV3-1 (or the pseudogene TRBV3-2) and J usage is TRBJ2-2; 8 bases are a match to TRBD2. The V segment lost 3 bases and the J segment 5 bases; nucleotides outside the gene matches: 8. The germline CDR1 and CDR2 sequences are LGHDT and YNNKEL (reference sequence). The CDR3 totals 16 residues. The CDR3 DNA is TGTGCCAGCAGCCACAGGGGCGGGAGGTCGACCGGGGAGCTGTTTTTT. It codes for CASSHRGGRSTGELFF.

The V call is TRBV6-2 or TRBV6-3, the J call TRBJ2-2; maybe TRBD2 (6 bases). V was trimmed by 2 bases and J by 6 bases, leaving 16 bases between them. Germline values: CDR1 MNHEY, CDR2 SVGEGT. The CDR3 sequence is 16 residues long. The CDR3 here is CASSYLRTSRAGELFF. The CDR3 coding sequence is TGTGCCAGCAGTTACCTACGAACTAGCAGAGCCGGGGAGCTGTTTTTT.

The V and J genes are TRBV19 and TRBJ1-1; 10 bases line up with TRBD1. Trimming took 7 bases from V and 1 from J; bases not matched to a gene: 6. CDR1 and CDR2 (germline): LNHDA, SQIVND (reference sequence). The CDR3 spans 15 residues. CDR3 loop: CASIKGQGWNTEAFF. The CDR3 region has the DNA TGTGCCAGTATAAAGGGACAGGGGTGGAACACTGAAGCTTTCTTT.

The chain is built from TRBV5-1 and TRBJ2-2; tentative D call: TRBD2 (6 bases). Per the germline V gene, CDR1 is SGHRS and CDR2 is YFSETQ. This CDR3 region has 15 residues. Trimming removed 1 base at V and 3 bases at J, with 10 bases between. The chain's CDR3 is CASSLTRLDTGELFF. The CDR3 region has the DNA TGCGCCAGCAGCTTGACCAGACTAGACACCGGGGAGCTGTTTTTT.

The chain carries TRBV9 and TRBJ2-5; 9 bases fit TRBD1. The junction had 9 bases not matched to a gene; V was cut back by 2 bases and J by 4 bases. There are 16 residues in the CDR3. The germline gives CDR1 SGDLS, CDR2 YYNGEE. CDR3 in amino acids: CASSVSPGQGPETQYF. CDR3 DNA sequence: TGTGCCAGCAGCGTGAGCCCGGGACAGGGTCCAGAGACCCAGTACTTC.

The chain joins TRBV24-1 to TRBJ2-3, with D perhaps TRBD1 (6 bases). V lost 10 bases, J lost 4 bases, and 14 bases lay in between. The CDR3 sequence is 13 residues long. From germline, CDR1 is KGHDR and CDR2 SFDVKD. CDR3 nucleotide sequence: TGTGCCACTCGGGAACAGGGTGCAGATACGCAGTATTTT. It is translated as CATREQGADTQYF.

The chain joins TRBV5-1 to TRBJ1-4; D is perhaps TRBD1 (5 bases). CDR3 length: 15 residues. With 4 bases removed from V and 0 bases from J, the gap between germline ends came to 10 bases. The germline gives CDR1 SGHRS, CDR2 YFSETQ. The DNA for the CDR3 is TGCGCCAGCAGCCCCCAGACAGCAACTAATGAAAAACTGTTTTTT. Protein sequence: CASSPQTATNEKLFF.

The V gene is TRBV7-9, the J gene TRBJ2-5; 12 bases are shared with TRBD2. Germline assignment: CDR1 SEHNR and CDR2 FQNEAQ (reference sequence). The CDR3 has 15 residues. V was clipped by 5 bases and J by 2 bases; unmatched bases: 3. The DNA of the CDR3 is TGTGCCAGCAGCGCCCTAGCGGGGGGGCAAGAGACCCAGTACTTC. Protein product: CASSALAGGQETQYF.

The chain employs TRBV7-2 and TRBJ1-4, with TRBD1 matching over 8 bases. With V trimmed by 4 bases and J by 7 bases, 5 bases remained unmatched. Germline assignment: CDR1 SGHTA and CDR2 FQGNSA. The length of the CDR3 is 14 residues. The CDR3 nucleotides are TGTGCCAGCAGCTCCAGGACAGGGATTGAAAAACTGTTTTTT. This translates into CASSSRTGIEKLFF.

The V and J genes are TRBV5-8 and TRBJ1-2, with D possibly matching TRBD1 (5 bases). V lost 1 base to trimming and J lost 3 bases, with 7 bases between them. The CDR3 is 13 amino acids. Germline V gene lookup returns CDR1 SGHTS and CDR2 YDEGEE. The CDR3 loop reads CASSLLGDYGYTF. The CDR3 region has the DNA TGTGCCAGCAGCTTGTTAGGGGACTATGGCTACACCTTC.

This chain joins TRBV5-1 and TRBJ2-7, with D possibly being TRBD1 (6 bases). Germline assignment: CDR1 SGHRS and CDR2 YFSETQ. The V and J ends lost 5 bases and 4 bases respectively, with 19 bases between them. The CDR3 is 15 residues long. This chain's CDR3 is CASRKSGTIDYEQYF. In DNA form, the CDR3 reads TGCGCCAGCAGGAAATCCGGGACAATCGATTACGAGCAGTACTTC.

This chain joins TRBV27 and TRBJ2-4; a weak D match, TRBD2 (5 bases). The CDR3 loop spans 15 amino acids. V was clipped by 4 bases and J by 1 base, with 11 bases between them. Germline CDR1 is MNHEY and CDR2 is SMNVEV (reference sequence). The CDR3, as DNA: TGTGCCAGCAGTTCCCCTGGACTGGCCAAAAACATTCAGTACTTC. This gives the protein CASSSPGLAKNIQYF.

The J gene is TRBJ2-5, the V gene TRBV18, with D possibly matching TRBD2 (6 bases). V lost 3 bases and J 5 bases, leaving 16 bases between the germline ends. Germline CDR1 reads KGHSH; CDR2 reads LQKENI. CDR3 length equals 15 residues. The CDR3 DNA sequence: TGTGCCAGCTCACCCCTCCCCGGGAGTATGGAGACCCAGTACTTC. Encoded protein: CASSPLPGSMETQYF.

V is TRBV4-1 and J is TRBJ2-1, with a weak D call TRBD1 (5 bases). The CDR3 runs to 13 residues. Trimming removed 1 base at V and 7 bases at J, with 8 bases between. Germline CDR1 MGHRA, CDR2 YSYEKL. The CDR3 sequence: CASSQVGDNEQFF. For the CDR3, the DNA is TGCGCCAGCAGCCAAGTAGGGGATAATGAGCAGTTCTTC.

V and J are TRBV4-2 and TRBJ1-3; no reliable D call. The CDR3 extends over 17 amino acids. CDR1 LGHNA and CDR2 YNFKEQ come from the germline V gene. Trimming removed 0 bases at V and 0 bases at J, with 12 bases between. CDR3 coding DNA: TGTGCCAGCAGCCAAGAAGTTAGGCAGGACTCTGGAAACACCATATATTTT. Protein: CASSQEVRQDSGNTIYF.

The chain couples TRBV9 to TRBJ1-1, with TRBD1 matching over 8 bases. CDR1 is SGDLS, CDR2 YYNGEE, per germline. V shed 0 bases and J 7 bases; nucleotides not matched to a gene: 8. The CDR3 runs 15 residues. CDR3 in amino acids: CASSVASTGGGEAFF. The CDR3 DNA reads as TGTGCCAGCAGCGTAGCCTCCACAGGGGGGGGTGAAGCTTTCTTT.

The count of this clone is one. The genes are TRBV4-3 and TRBJ2-7; 7 nucleotides line up with TRBD1. This CDR3 spans 15 amino acids. The V gene end was trimmed by 1 base and the J gene end by 0 bases; junction bases not matched to a gene: 3. From germline, CDR1 is LGHNA and CDR2 YSLEER. In DNA, the CDR3 is TGCGCCAGCAGCCAAGTTCCAGGGGGCTCCTACGAGCAGTACTTC. Amino acids: CASSQVPGGSYEQYF.

The chain combines TRBV6-6 with TRBJ2-3, with TRBD1 as a possible D gene (6 bases). The germline CDR1 and CDR2 sequences are MNHNY and SVGAGI (reference sequence). This CDR3 has 15 residues. V lost 5 bases, J lost 2 bases, and 14 bases lay in between. The CDR3 region is CASSPGVTPTDTQYF. CDR3 DNA sequence: TGTGCCAGCAGTCCAGGGGTTACCCCCACAGATACGCAGTATTTT.

The rearrangement uses TRBV29-1 and TRBJ2-7; 7 bases align to TRBD2. Germline V gene lookup returns CDR1 SQVTM and CDR2 ANQGSEA. CDR3 length: 14 residues. V dropped 4 bases and J dropped 3; count of bases not matched to a gene: 9. The CDR3 nucleotides read TGCAGCGTTGTGGCTGGAGCGGGGTTCTACGAGCAGTACTTC. Translating gives CSVVAGAGFYEQYF.

V gene TRBV29-1 combines with J gene TRBJ2-3; 7 nucleotides match TRBD2. CDR3 size: 17 residues. The germline V gene has CDR1 SQVTM and CDR2 ANQGSEA. J lost 0 bases, V lost 0 bases, and 9 bases had no gene match. The CDR3 DNA reads as TGCAGCGTTGAAGATCCCGTAGCTAGCGGTAGCACAGATACGCAGTATTTT. It translates to CSVEDPVASGSTDTQYF.

This clone was detected only once. The gene calls are TRBV4-3 and TRBJ2-7; 9 positions match TRBD1. Germline-derived CDR1 and CDR2 are LGHNA and YSLEER. Trimming cost V 0 bases and J 2 bases; bases outside gene matches: 5. This CDR3 spans 16 amino acids. In DNA form, the CDR3 reads TGCGCCAGCAGCCAAGATAACAGGGGGCACACCTACGAGCAGTACTTC. It encodes CASSQDNRGHTYEQYF.

The chain has TRBV3-1 (or the pseudogene TRBV3-2) and TRBJ2-7; D is tentatively TRBD1 or TRBD2 (5 bases each). V was shortened by 4 bases and J by 4 bases, with 11 bases between the two germline ends. CDR1 is LGHDT and CDR2 is YNNKEL in the germline V gene (reference sequence). This CDR3 is 13 amino acids long. The CDR3 sequence is CASSRGAGYEQYF. In DNA form, the CDR3 reads TGTGCCAGCAGCCGAGGGGCCGGGTACGAGCAGTACTTC.

This chain uses TRBV3-1 (or the pseudogene TRBV3-2) with TRBJ1-4, with D tentatively TRBD1 (5 bases). Per the germline V gene, CDR1 is LGHDT and CDR2 is YNNKEL (reference sequence). The CDR3 has 13 residues. The germline V and J ends were trimmed by 3 bases and 8 bases, with 10 bases remaining between them. The CDR3 loop reads CASSQNQGEKLFF. CDR3 coding DNA: TGTGCCAGCAGCCAGAACCAGGGCGAAAAACTGTTTTTT.

V and J are TRBV19 and TRBJ2-4; D possibly corresponds to TRBD1 (6 bases). This CDR3 spans 14 amino acids. V lost 6 bases to trimming and J lost 2 bases, with 11 bases between them. The germline V gene encodes CDR1 LNHDA and CDR2 SQIVND (reference sequence). The CDR3 DNA is TGTGCCAGTAGGGGCAGGGGTTCCAAAAACATTCAGTACTTC. It translates to CASRGRGSKNIQYF.